The present T cell receptor (beta chain) was sequenced within a study of cytomegalovirus exposure and HLA in healthy donors. Study in general: In an earlier analysis, approximately 120 million unique TCR beta sequences were found from some 180 million T cells. Overall study findings and caveats: Productive rates of about 90% or about 30% were seen for most TCR beta V segments in an earlier analysis. In terms of immune exposure information, only CMV serostatus was available. Of the V segments, some could not be distinguished, including TRBV6-2 and TRBV6-3, and were excluded.

The primer mix had 60 Vbeta and 13 Jbeta primers. TCRdb's copy holds only in-frame clones and misses some; the assay was immunoSEQ multiplex PCR. The repertoire holds about 120,000 clones, with roughly 78% as singletons. A note on this clone: Its specificity is unknown.

The CDR3 loop spans 15 amino acids. Germline values: CDR1 SGHTA, CDR2 FQGNSA. The trim removed 1 base at V and 2 bases at J, leaving 3 bases unmatched. The origin of this receptor is a man aged 30-40 years in good health and CMV-seropositive. V and J are TRBV7-2 and TRBJ2-7; 9 nucleotides line up with TRBD2. Sequences were obtained from PBMCs. CDR3 loop: CASSLGTSVTYEQYF. CDR3 coding DNA: TGTGCCAGCAGCTTAGGGACTAGCGTCACCTACGAGCAGTACTTC.